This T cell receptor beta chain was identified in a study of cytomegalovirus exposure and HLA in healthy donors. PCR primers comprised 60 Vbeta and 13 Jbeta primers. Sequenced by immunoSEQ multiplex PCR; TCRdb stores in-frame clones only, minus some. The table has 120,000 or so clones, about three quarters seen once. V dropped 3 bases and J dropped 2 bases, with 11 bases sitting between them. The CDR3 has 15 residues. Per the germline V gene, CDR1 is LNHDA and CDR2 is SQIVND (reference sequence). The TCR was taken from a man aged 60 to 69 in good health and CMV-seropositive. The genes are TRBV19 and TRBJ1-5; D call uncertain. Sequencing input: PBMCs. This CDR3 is CASSMVAGGNQPQHF. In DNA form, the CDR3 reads TGTGCCAGTAGTATGGTAGCGGGTGGCAATCAGCCCCAGCATTTT.